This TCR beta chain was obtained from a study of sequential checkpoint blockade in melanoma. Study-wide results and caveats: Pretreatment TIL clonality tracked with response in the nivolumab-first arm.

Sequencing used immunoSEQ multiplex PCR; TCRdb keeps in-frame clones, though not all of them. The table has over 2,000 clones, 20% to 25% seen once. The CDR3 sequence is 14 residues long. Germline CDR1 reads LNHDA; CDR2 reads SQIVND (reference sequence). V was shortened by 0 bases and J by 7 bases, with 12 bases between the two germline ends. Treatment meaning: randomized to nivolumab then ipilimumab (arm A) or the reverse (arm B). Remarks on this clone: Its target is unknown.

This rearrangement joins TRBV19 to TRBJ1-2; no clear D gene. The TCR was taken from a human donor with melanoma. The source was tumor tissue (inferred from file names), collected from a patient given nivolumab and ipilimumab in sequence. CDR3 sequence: CASSIDQASGGYTF. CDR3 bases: TGTGCCAGTAGTATAGATCAAGCGTCAGGTGGCTACACCTTC.